This T cell receptor (beta chain) was retrieved from a study of blood T cell repertoires in COVID-19. In the study overall: COVID-19 samples from acute and convalescent phases originated in the United States, Italy and Spain.

Original handling: Estimated nucleated cell counts came from reference gene primer amplification. Sequenced by immunoSEQ multiplex PCR; TCRdb stores in-frame clones only, minus some. The V and J calls and clone size come from that table; D and trimming were worked out from the DNA. Among 71,000 or so clones listed, about 80% were seen once. Germline trimming cut 5 bases from V and 6 bases from J; bases unmatched to any gene: 2. The CDR3 is 12 amino acids. From germline, CDR1 is SEHNR and CDR2 FQNEAQ (reference sequence). This clone has ten or more counts. Sequencing was carried out using peripheral blood. The chain uses TRBV7-9 and TRBJ1-2; 8 bases agree with TRBD1. This clonotype was sampled from a man in his sixties or seventies with acute or convalescent COVID-19. The CDR3 sequence is CASSADRDGYTF. The CDR3 DNA sequence: TGTGCCAGCAGCGCGGACAGGGATGGCTACACCTTC.